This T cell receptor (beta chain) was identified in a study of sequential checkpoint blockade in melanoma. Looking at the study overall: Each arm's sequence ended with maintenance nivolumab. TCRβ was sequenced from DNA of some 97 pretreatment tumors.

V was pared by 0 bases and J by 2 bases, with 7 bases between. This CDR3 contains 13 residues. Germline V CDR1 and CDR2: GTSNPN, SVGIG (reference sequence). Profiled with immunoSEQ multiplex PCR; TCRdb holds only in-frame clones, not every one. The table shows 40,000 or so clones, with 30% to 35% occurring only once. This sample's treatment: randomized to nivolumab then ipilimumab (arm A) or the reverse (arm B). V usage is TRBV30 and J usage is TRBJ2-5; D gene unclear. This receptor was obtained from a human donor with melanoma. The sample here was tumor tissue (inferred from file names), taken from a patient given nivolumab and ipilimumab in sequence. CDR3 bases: TGTGCCTGGAGTGTATCAACGCAAGAGACCCAGTACTTC. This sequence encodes CAWSVSTQETQYF.